Described below is a single T cell receptor (beta chain) sequence and its context. Ages ranged from about 18 to 100 years, with residence in around 24 US areas. Original handling: Nucleated cell counts were estimated from reference gene primer amplification. The protocol was immunoSEQ multiplex PCR, while the TCRdb copy is restricted to in-frame clones and leaves out a portion. That table supplies the V and J calls and clone size; D and trimming were determined from the DNA. The sample has a few hundred thousand clones; roughly 84% are singletons. Unmatched junction bases numbered 12, after V lost 3 bases and J lost 0 bases. The germline gives CDR1 SGHDT, CDR2 YYEEEE. This CDR3 is built from 19 residues. The entry originates in a study of blood T cell repertoires in COVID-19.

This TCR came from a man aged 50-59 years who had recovered from COVID-19. The chain carries TRBV5-6 and TRBJ2-6; TRBD1 agrees at 7 bases. The sequencing input was PBMCs or T cells enriched from blood (not recorded which). Here the CDR3 DNA reads TGTGCCAGCAGCTCAAGGGACAGCGACTTAATCTCTGGGGCCAACGTCCTGACTTTC. Translation: CASSSRDSDLISGANVLTF.